These T cell receptor beta chains were read from a single sample in a study of blood T cell repertoires in COVID-19. The protocol was immunoSEQ multiplex PCR, while the TCRdb copy is restricted to in-frame clones and leaves out a portion. The sample records under 200,000 clones, around 85% being singletons. Input material: PBMCs or T cells enriched from blood (not recorded which). The receptors here all came from a woman between 35 and 50 years old with acute COVID-19. Each CDR3 is given with its conserved first and last residue. Each record gives: V gene, J gene, clone size, D gene, CDR3 protein, CDR3 DNA. The D gene is left open where the match is weak. Where a row states a size, it is once, few, many or the class of an expanded clone; other rows omit it.

TRBV5-1	TRBJ1-1	-	-	CASSLASGAEAFF	TGCGCCAGCAGCTTGGCCTCGGGGGCTGAAGCTTTCTTT
TRBV30	TRBJ1-6	-	TRBD1	CAWDRGSPLHF	TGTGCCTGGGACAGGGGTTCACCCCTCCACTTT
TRBV6-5	TRBJ1-1	-	-	CASSIQGNTEAFF	TGTGCCAGCAGTATACAGGGGAACACTGAAGCTTTCTTT
TRBV5-1	TRBJ2-3	-	TRBD2	CASSFDTRISGSSTDTQYF	TGCGCCAGCAGCTTCGACACGCGGATTAGCGGGAGTAGCACAGATACGCAGTATTTT
TRBV7-2	TRBJ2-7	-	TRBD1	CASSFWTGNYEQYF	TGTGCCAGCAGCTTCTGGACAGGAAACTACGAGCAGTACTTC
TRBV3-1/TRBV3-2	TRBJ2-7	-	TRBD2	CASSSRTSGPYEQYF	TGTGCCAGCAGCTCCCGGACTAGCGGTCCTTACGAGCAGTACTTC
TRBV11-2	TRBJ1-6	-	-	CASSPGVPNSPLHF	TGTGCCAGCAGCCCAGGGGTCCCTAATTCACCCCTCCACTTT
TRBV7-9	TRBJ1-1	-	-	CASSPGGATAEAFF	TGTGCCAGCAGCCCCGGGGGGGCAACGGCTGAAGCTTTCTTT
TRBV7-2	TRBJ1-1	once	-	CASRRTALNTEAFF	TGTGCCAGCAGGAGGACAGCTCTGAACACTGAAGCTTTCTTT
TRBV11-2	TRBJ1-5	-	-	CASSPGHYGSNQPQHF	TGTGCCAGCAGCCCCGGCCACTACGGGAGCAATCAGCCCCAGCATTTT
TRBV11-2	TRBJ1-4	-	TRBD1	CASSIDRDSKLFF	TGTGCCAGCAGCATAGACAGGGATTCAAAACTGTTTTTT
TRBV10-1	TRBJ2-5	-	-	CASSIVETQYF	TGCGCCAGCAGTATAGTAGAGACCCAGTACTTC
TRBV14	TRBJ2-2	-	TRBD2	CASSQDCQVGTSRENTGELFF	TGTGCCAGCAGCCAAGATTGCCAGGTAGGGACTAGTCGTGAGAACACCGGGGAGCTGTTTTTT
TRBV7-9	TRBJ1-2	-	-	CASSRTDGYTF	TGTGCCAGCAGCCGCACAGATGGCTACACCTTC
TRBV7-9	TRBJ2-5	-	TRBD2	CASSGSSGRLQETQYF	TGTGCCAGCAGCGGAAGTAGCGGGAGGCTCCAAGAGACCCAGTACTTC
TRBV6-1	TRBJ2-5	-	-	CASSDGRDQETQYF	TGTGCCAGCAGTGATGGGCGGGACCAAGAGACCCAGTACTTC
TRBV7-6	TRBJ2-1	-	-	CASSLGLTYNEQFF	TGTGCCAGCAGCTTAGGTCTTACCTACAATGAGCAGTTCTTC
TRBV7-9	TRBJ2-3	-	TRBD2	CASSSTSGRLRDTQYF	TGTGCCAGCAGTTCGACTAGCGGGAGGCTCAGGGATACGCAGTATTTT
TRBV5-1	TRBJ2-1	few	TRBD1	CASSIPTGADKFF	TGCGCCAGCAGCATACCTACAGGGGCAGATAAGTTCTTC
TRBV11-3	TRBJ2-5	-	-	CASSDDLAVQETQYF	TGTGCCAGCAGCGATGACTTGGCGGTCCAAGAGACCCAGTACTTC
TRBV7-2	TRBJ1-4	-	-	CASSLKGDEKLFF	TGTGCCAGCAGCTTAAAGGGAGATGAAAAACTGTTTTTT
TRBV27	TRBJ1-1	-	-	CARNLQLNRDSRAGTEAFF	TGTGCCAGGAACCTCCAACTAAACAGGGATAGTAGGGCTGGCACTGAAGCTTTCTTT
TRBV18	TRBJ2-5	-	TRBD2	CASSPKAGVWETQYF	TGTGCCAGCTCACCAAAAGCGGGAGTTTGGGAGACCCAGTACTTC
TRBV19	TRBJ2-2	-	TRBD1	CASTSLPGGLNTGELFF	TGTGCCAGTACCTCTCTCCCAGGGGGCTTGAACACCGGGGAGCTGTTTTTT
TRBV9	TRBJ2-1	-	-	CASSVGYGLAYNEQFF	TGTGCCAGCAGCGTAGGGTACGGACTGGCCTACAATGAGCAGTTCTTC
TRBV27	TRBJ2-1	-	-	CASSSRQSSYNEQFF	TGTGCCAGCAGTTCCCGACAGTCCTCCTACAATGAGCAGTTCTTC
TRBV24-1	TRBJ2-3	-	TRBD2	CATSDPSSGVTDTQYF	TGTGCCACCAGTGATCCCAGTAGCGGGGTCACAGATACGCAGTATTTT
TRBV5-7	TRBJ2-2	once	-	CASSFPSSGELFF	TGTGCCAGCAGCTTTCCTAGTTCCGGGGAGCTGTTTTTT
TRBV7-3	TRBJ2-1	-	-	CASSGGAYNEQFF	TGTGCCAGCAGCGGCGGGGCGTACAATGAGCAGTTCTTC
TRBV30	TRBJ1-2	-	-	CAWSPHDRRATF	TGTGCCTGGAGCCCCCACGACAGGCGTGCCACCTTC
TRBV29-1	TRBJ1-1	-	TRBD1	CSVHRGGYTEAFF	TGCAGCGTACACAGGGGCGGTTACACTGAAGCTTTCTTT